Listed here are 6 T cell receptor beta chains from one sample, sequenced in a study of blood T cell repertoires in COVID-19. The assay was immunoSEQ multiplex PCR, and TCRdb's table has in-frame clones only and misses some. Among 30,000 to 50,000 clones listed, 75% to 90% were seen once. The material sequenced was peripheral blood. All receptors derive from a man aged 50 to 59 with active or convalescent COVID-19.

Only a few counts were recorded for this clone. CDR3 coding DNA: TGTGCCAGCAGCAACGGACAGGACGGCGAGCAGTACTTC. It encodes CASSNGQDGEQYF. This chain joins TRBV9 and TRBJ2-7, with 7 bases identical to TRBD1. Unmatched junction bases numbered 7, after V lost 4 bases and J lost 6 bases. This CDR3 spans 13 amino acids. Germline V gives CDR1 SGDLS, CDR2 YYNGEE.

The rearrangement joins TRBV7-2 to TRBJ1-5; no clear D gene. The CDR3 contains 15 residues. In germline, CDR1 is SGHTA, CDR2 FQGNSA. V was trimmed by 5 bases and J by 1 base, leaving 12 bases between them. CDR3 residues: CASSQYGRSNQPQHF. In nucleotides, the CDR3 is TGTGCCAGCAGCCAGTATGGGAGGAGCAATCAGCCCCAGCATTTT.

The chain links TRBV19 to TRBJ2-1, with TRBD2 matching over 9 bases. Germline CDR1 and CDR2: LNHDA and SQIVND (reference sequence). This CDR3 has 15 amino acids. V lost 7 bases to trimming and J lost 2 bases; unmatched junction nucleotides: 6. The CDR3 spells CASTFSGSTYNEQFF. The CDR3 DNA is TGTGCCAGTACGTTTAGCGGGAGCACCTACAATGAGCAGTTCTTC.

The rearrangement uses TRBV7-3 and TRBJ2-6; TRBD2 is a possible D gene (7 bases). Germline V gene data show CDR1 as SGHTA and CDR2 as FQGTGA. V lost 2 bases and J 7 bases, leaving 27 bases between the germline ends. The CDR3 is 20 amino acids. The CDR3 reads CASSLLGPRTGRVIANVLTF. CDR3 DNA sequence: TGTGCCAGCAGCTTACTCGGCCCCCGTACAGGGAGGGTCATCGCCAACGTCCTGACTTTC.

The chain uses TRBV28 and TRBJ2-7; possible D gene TRBD2, 6 bases. V was shortened by 6 bases and J by 6 bases, with 21 bases between the two germline ends. The CDR3 extends over 15 amino acids. The germline CDR1 and CDR2 sequences are MDHEN and SYDVKM. CDR3 sequence reads: CASRPFRTTAREQYF. Here the CDR3 DNA reads TGTGCCAGCAGACCCTTCAGGACTACGGCTCGCGAGCAGTACTTC.

The V call is TRBV7-8, the J call TRBJ1-1, with 7 bases lining up with TRBD1. V shed 4 bases and J 8 bases; nucleotides not matched to a gene: 1. CDR1 and CDR2 (germline): SGHVS, FQNEAQ. This CDR3 has 11 amino acids. CDR3 region: CASSYRGEAFF. In DNA, the CDR3 is TGTGCCAGCAGCTACAGGGGAGAAGCTTTCTTT.